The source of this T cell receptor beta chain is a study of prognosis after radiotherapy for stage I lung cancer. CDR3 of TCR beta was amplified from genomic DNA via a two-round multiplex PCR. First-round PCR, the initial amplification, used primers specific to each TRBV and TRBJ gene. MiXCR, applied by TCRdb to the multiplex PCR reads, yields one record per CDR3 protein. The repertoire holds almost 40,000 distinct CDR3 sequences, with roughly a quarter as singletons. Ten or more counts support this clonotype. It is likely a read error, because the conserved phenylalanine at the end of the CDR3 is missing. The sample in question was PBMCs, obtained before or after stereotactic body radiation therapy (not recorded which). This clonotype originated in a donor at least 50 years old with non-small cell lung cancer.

The DNA of the CDR3 is TGCGCCAGCAGCTCCCGGCCCAGCGAGCAGTACCTC. It codes for CASSSRPSEQYL. J is TRBJ2-7 and V is TRBV5-1; no reliable D call. V lost 3 bases to trimming and J lost 6 bases, with 10 bases between them. Germline V CDR1 and CDR2: SGHRS, YFSETQ. This CDR3 region has 12 residues.